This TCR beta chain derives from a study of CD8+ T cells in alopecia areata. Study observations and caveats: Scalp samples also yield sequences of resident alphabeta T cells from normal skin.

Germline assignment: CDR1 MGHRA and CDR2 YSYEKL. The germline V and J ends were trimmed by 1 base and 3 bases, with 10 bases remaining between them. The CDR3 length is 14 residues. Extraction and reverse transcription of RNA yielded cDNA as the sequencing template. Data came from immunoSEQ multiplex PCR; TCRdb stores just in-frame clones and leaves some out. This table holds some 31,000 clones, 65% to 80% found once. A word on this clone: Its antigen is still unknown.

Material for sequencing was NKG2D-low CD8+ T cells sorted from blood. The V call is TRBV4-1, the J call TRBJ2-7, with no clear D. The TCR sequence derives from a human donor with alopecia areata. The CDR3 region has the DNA TGCGCCAGCAGCCAAGTAAAAGACGGCTACGAGCAGTACTTC. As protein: CASSQVKDGYEQYF.